This T cell receptor beta chain was recovered during a study of blood T cell repertoires in COVID-19. Study background: Acute and convalescent COVID-19 samples came from the United States, Italy and Spain. From T cells, B-cell-depleted T cells, or PBMCs came the material, which was cDNA or gDNA.

Authors' methods: Reference gene primers were amplified, and this amplification served to estimate nucleated cell counts. Sequenced by immunoSEQ multiplex PCR; TCRdb stores in-frame clones only, minus some. That table gives V, J and clone size, and the DNA gave D and trimming. The sample lists roughly 140,000 clones, roughly 80% occurring once. The CDR3 covers 15 residues. The V and J ends lost 6 bases and 6 bases, in that order; junction bases with no gene match: 12. This clonotype originated in a middle-aged man with active or convalescent COVID-19. Sequenced input: peripheral blood. The genes are TRBV23-1 and TRBJ2-5, with 8 bases aligning to TRBD1. TRBV23-1 is classed as an ORF, of uncertain function. CDR3 amino acids: CASSRGTGTAQTQYF. The CDR3 DNA sequence: TGCGCCAGCAGCCGGGGGACAGGTACAGCACAGACCCAGTACTTC.